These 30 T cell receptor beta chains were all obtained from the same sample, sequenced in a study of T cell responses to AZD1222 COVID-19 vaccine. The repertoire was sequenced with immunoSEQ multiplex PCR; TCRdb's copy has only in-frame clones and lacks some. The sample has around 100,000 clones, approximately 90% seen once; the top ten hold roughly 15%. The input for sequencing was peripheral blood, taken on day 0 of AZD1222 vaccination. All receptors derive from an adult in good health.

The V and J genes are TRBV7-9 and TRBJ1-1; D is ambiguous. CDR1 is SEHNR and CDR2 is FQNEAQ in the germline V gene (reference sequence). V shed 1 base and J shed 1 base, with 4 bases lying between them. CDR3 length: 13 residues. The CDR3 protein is CASSLEGNTEAFF. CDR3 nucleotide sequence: TGTGCCAGCAGCTTAGAGGGGAACACTGAAGCTTTCTTT.

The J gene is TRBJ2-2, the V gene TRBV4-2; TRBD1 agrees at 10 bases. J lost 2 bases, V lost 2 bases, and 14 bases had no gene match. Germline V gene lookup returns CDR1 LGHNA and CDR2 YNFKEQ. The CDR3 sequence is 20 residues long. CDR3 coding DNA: TGTGCCAGCAGCCAACCCGGGACAGGGGTGGTGGGTGGAAACACCGGGGAGCTGTTTTTT. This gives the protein CASSQPGTGVVGGNTGELFF.

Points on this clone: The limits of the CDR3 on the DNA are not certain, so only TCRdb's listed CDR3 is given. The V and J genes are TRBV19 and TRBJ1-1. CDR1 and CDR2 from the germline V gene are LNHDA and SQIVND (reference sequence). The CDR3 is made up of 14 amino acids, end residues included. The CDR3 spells CASSILAGNTEAFF.

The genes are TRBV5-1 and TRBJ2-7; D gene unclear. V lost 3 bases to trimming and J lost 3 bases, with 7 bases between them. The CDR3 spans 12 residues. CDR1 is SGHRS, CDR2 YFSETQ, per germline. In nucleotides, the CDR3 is TGCGCCAGCAGCTCCGACAACTACGAGCAGTACTTC. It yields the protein CASSSDNYEQYF.

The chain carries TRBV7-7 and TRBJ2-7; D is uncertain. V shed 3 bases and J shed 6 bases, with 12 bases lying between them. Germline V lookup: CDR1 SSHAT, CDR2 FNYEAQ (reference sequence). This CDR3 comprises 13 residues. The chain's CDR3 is CASSFTDKGEQYF. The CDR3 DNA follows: TGTGCCAGCAGCTTTACTGACAAGGGCGAGCAGTACTTC.

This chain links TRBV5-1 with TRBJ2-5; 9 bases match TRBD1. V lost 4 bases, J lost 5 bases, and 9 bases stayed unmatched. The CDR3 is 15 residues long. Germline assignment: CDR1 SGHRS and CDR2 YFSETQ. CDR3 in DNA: TGCGCCAGCAGCACCGCCACAGGGGGCGCGGAGACCCAGTACTTC. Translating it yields CASSTATGGAETQYF.

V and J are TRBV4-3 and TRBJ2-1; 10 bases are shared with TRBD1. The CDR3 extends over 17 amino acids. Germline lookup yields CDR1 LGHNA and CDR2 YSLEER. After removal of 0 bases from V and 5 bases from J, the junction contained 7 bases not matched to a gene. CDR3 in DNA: TGCGCCAGCAGCCAAGATTATTCCGGACAGGGGGACAATGAGCAGTTCTTC. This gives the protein CASSQDYSGQGDNEQFF.

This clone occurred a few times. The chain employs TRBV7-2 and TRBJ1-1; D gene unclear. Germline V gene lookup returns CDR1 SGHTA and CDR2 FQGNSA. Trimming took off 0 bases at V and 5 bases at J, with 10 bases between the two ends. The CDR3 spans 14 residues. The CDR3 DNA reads TGTGCCAGCAGCTTAGCGTATCGGGAAACTGAAGCTTTCTTT. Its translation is CASSLAYRETEAFF.

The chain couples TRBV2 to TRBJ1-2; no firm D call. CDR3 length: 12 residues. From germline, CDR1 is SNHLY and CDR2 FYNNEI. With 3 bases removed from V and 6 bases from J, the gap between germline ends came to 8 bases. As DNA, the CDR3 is TGTGCCAGCAGTGAGAGAAAGGATGGCTACACCTTC. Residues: CASSERKDGYTF.

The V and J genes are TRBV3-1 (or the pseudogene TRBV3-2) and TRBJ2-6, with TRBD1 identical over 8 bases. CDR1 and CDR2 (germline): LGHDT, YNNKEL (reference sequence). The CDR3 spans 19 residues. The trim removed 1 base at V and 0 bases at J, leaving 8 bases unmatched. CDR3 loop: CASSQASGQASSGANVLTF. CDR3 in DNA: TGTGCCAGCAGCCAAGCCTCGGGACAGGCTAGCTCTGGGGCCAACGTCCTGACTTTC.

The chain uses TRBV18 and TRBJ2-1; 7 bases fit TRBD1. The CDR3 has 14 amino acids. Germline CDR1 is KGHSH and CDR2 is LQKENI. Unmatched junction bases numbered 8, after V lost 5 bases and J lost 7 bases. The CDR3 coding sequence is TGTGCCAGCTCAAGCACAGGGGTAGAGAATGAGCAGTTCTTC. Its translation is CASSSTGVENEQFF.

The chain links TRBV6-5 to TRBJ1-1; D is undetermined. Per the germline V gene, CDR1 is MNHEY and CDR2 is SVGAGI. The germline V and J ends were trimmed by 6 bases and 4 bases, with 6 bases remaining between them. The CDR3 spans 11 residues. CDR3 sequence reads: CASRSGTEAFF. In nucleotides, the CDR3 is TGTGCCAGCAGGAGTGGCACTGAAGCTTTCTTT.

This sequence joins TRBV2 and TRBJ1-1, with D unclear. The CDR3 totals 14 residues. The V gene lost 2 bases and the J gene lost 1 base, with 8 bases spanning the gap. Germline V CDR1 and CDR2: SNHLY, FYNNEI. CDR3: CASSELSKNTEAFF. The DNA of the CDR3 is TGTGCCAGCAGTGAACTTTCGAAGAACACTGAAGCTTTCTTT. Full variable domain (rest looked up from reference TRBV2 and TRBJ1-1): EPEVTQTPSHQVTQMGQEVILRCVPISNHLYFYWYRQILGQKVEFLVSFYNNEISEKSEIFDDQFSVERPDGSNFTLKIRSTKLEDSAMYFCASSELSKNTEAFFGQGTRLTVV.

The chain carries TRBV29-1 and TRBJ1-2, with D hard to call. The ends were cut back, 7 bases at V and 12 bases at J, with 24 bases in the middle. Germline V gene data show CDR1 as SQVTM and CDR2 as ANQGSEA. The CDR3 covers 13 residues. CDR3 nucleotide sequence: TGCAGCGCTGTTTCCCCGGGCTCAAGGTCGCACACCTTC. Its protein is CSAVSPGSRSHTF.

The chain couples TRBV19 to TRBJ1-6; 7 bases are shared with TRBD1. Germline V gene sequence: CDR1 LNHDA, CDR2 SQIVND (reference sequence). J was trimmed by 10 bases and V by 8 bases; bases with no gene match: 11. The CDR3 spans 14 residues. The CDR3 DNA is TGTGCCAGTGCGGCGGAGGACAGGCAGTCACCCCTCCACTTT. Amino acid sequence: CASAAEDRQSPLHF.

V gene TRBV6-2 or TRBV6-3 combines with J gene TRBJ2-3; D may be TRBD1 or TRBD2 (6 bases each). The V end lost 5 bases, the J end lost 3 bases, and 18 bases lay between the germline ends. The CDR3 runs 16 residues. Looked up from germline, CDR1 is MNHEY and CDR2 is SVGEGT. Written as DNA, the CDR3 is TGTGCCAGCAGTAGGGGGACTCCCCGAGGAACAGATACGCAGTATTTT. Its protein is CASSRGTPRGTDTQYF.

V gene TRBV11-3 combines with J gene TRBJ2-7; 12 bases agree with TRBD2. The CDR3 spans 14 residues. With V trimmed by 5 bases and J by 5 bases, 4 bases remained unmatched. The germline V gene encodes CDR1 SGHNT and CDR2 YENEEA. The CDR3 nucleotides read TGTGCCAGCAGCACGACTAGCGGGAGCGACGAGCAGTACTTC. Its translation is CASSTTSGSDEQYF.

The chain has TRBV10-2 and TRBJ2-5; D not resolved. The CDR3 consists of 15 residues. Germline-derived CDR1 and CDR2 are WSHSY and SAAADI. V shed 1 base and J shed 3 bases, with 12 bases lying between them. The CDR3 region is CASSEWALEEETQYF. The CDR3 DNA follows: TGCGCCAGCAGTGAGTGGGCCCTGGAAGAAGAGACCCAGTACTTC.

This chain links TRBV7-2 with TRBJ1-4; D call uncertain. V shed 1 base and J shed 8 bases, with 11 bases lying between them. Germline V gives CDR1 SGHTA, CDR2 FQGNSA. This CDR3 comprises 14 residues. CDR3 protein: CASSLEYPGEKLFF. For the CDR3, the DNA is TGTGCCAGCAGCTTAGAATATCCGGGGGAAAAACTGTTTTTT.

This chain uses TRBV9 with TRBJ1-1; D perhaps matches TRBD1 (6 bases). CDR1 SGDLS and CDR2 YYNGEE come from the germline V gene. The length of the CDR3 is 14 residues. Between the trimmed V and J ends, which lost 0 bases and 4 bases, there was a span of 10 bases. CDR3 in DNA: TGTGCCAGCAGCGTAGGAGGGGGAAGCACTGAAGCTTTCTTT. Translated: CASSVGGGSTEAFF.

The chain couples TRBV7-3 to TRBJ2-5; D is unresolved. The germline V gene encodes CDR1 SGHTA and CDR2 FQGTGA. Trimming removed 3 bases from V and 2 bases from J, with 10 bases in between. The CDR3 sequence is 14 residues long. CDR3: CASSLGTEQETQYF. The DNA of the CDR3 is TGTGCCAGCAGCTTGGGCACCGAGCAAGAGACCCAGTACTTC.

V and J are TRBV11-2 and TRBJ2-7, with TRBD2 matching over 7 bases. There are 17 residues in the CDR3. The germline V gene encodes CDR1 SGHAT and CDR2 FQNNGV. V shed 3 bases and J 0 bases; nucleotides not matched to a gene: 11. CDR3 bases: TGTGCCAGCAGCTTTGGACGGGCTAGCGGTCCCTCCTACGAGCAGTACTTC. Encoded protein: CASSFGRASGPSYEQYF.

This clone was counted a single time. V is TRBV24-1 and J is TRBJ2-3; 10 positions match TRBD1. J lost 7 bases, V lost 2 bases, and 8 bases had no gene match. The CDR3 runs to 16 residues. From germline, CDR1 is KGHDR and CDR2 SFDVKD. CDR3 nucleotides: TGTGCCACCAGTGATTGGGCGGGACAGGGGTTTTATACGCAGTATTTT. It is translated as CATSDWAGQGFYTQYF.

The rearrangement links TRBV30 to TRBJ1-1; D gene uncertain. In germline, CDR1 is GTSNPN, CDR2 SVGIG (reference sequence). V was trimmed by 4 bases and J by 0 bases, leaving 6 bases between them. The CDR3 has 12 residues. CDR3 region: CAWNWLNTEAFF. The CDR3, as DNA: TGTGCCTGGAACTGGTTGAACACTGAAGCTTTCTTT.

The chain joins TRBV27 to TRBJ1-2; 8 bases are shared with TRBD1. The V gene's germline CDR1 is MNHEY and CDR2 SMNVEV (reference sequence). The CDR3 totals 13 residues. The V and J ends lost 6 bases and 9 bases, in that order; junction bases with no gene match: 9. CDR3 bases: TGTGCCAGCAGCGACCGGGACAGGCCCCGCTACACCTTC. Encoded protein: CASSDRDRPRYTF.

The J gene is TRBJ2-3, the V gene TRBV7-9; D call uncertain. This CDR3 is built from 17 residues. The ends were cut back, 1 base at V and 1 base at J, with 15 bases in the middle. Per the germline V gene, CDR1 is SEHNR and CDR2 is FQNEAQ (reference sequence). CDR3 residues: CASSLGFAAGGTDTQYF. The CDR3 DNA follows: TGTGCCAGCAGCTTAGGATTCGCGGCTGGGGGCACAGATACGCAGTATTTT.

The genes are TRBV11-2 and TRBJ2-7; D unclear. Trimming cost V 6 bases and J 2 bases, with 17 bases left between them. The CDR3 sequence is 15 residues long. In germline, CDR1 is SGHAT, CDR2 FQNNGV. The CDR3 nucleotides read TGTGCCAGCAGGTCCCCCGGTGCAATCCCCTACGAGCAGTACTTC. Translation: CASRSPGAIPYEQYF.

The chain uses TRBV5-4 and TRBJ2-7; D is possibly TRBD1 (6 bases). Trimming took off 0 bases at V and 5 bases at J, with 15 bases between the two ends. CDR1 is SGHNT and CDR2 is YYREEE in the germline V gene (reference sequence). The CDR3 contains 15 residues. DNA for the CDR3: TGTGCCAGCAGCTTGGTTGGGGGCGCAGAGAACGAGCAGTACTTC. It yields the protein CASSLVGGAENEQYF.

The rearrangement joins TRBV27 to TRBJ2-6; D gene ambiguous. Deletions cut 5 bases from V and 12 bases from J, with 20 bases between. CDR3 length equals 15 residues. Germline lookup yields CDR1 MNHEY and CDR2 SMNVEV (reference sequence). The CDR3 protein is CASSHDLLPRPVLTF. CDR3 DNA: TGTGCCAGCAGTCACGATCTTCTCCCTCGCCCCGTCCTGACTTTC.

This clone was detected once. The CDR3 DNA follows: TGTGCCAGCAGGACGAGGGTGGAGGAAAAACTGTTTTTT. As protein: CASRTRVEEKLFF. V is TRBV6-5 and J is TRBJ1-4; no definite D call. The V and J ends lost 6 bases and 8 bases respectively, with 13 bases between them. Germline assignment: CDR1 MNHEY and CDR2 SVGAGI. This CDR3 spans 13 amino acids.